This T cell receptor beta chain was sequenced in a study of T cells in Graves' hyperthyroidism and ophthalmopathy. This clonotype has just one count. TCR beta CDR3 region amplification was performed from RNA transcripts. The TCR CDR3 first-round RT-PCR relied on the HTBI primer set. TCRdb reprocessed the multiplex PCR reads via MiXCR and lists one record per CDR3 protein. The table includes about 290,000 distinct CDR3 sequences, approximately 13% detected once. CDR1 is MNHEY, CDR2 SVGEGT, per germline. Trimming removed 5 bases from V and 9 bases from J; junction bases left unmatched: 8. The CDR3 runs to 14 residues.

The chain couples TRBV6-2 or TRBV6-3 to TRBJ2-1; 9 bases are a match to TRBD2. The receptor comes from a woman aged 40 to 55 with Graves' hyperthyroidism. Sequences were obtained from blood. The DNA for the CDR3 is TGTGCCAGCAGTGCTGCGGGAGGGCCTAGTGAGCAGTTCTTC. Its translation is CASSAAGGPSEQFF.